The 5 T cell receptor beta chains below come from one sample, sequenced in a study of T-cell reconstitution after alpha-beta-depleted transplantation in children. Using unique molecular identifiers, the investigators prepared the TCRbeta library. MiXCR was run by TCRdb on the PCR reads, yielding one entry per CDR3 protein. The profile shows about 200,000 distinct CDR3 sequences, roughly 7% of them singletons. Sequencing used PBMCs, obtained before TCRalphabeta/CD19-depleted stem cell transplant. The receptors come from a boy aged 2 to 10 with acute lymphoblastic leukemia, due to receive a stem cell transplant.

The chain joins TRBV5-1 to TRBJ1-4, with D possibly being TRBD1 (5 bases). Germline-derived CDR1 and CDR2 are SGHRS and YFSETQ. The CDR3 has 14 amino acids. The V and J ends lost 1 base and 3 bases respectively, with 7 bases between them. CDR3 coding DNA: TGCGCCAGCAGCTTGTGGGGCTCTAATGAAAAACTGTTTTTT. Its translation is CASSLWGSNEKLFF.

Ten or more counts support this clonotype. This CDR3 is CASSLVVSGRTDTQYF. The CDR3, as DNA: TGTGCCAGCAGCTTAGTCGTTAGCGGGAGAACAGATACGCAGTATTTT. The chain combines TRBV7-2 with TRBJ2-3, with 9 bases fitting TRBD2. The CDR3 sequence is 16 residues long. Germline lookup yields CDR1 SGHTA and CDR2 FQGNSA. The J segment lost 3 bases and the V segment lost 1 base, leaving 5 bases of the junction unmatched. Supplemented by reference TRBV7-2 and TRBJ2-3, the full variable domain reads GAGVSQSPSNKVTEKGKDVELRCDPISGHTALYWYRQSLGQGLEFLIYFQGNSAPDKSGLPSDRFSAERTGGSVSTLTIQRTQQEDSAVYLCASSLVVSGRTDTQYFGPGTRLTVL.

This clonotype was counted at least ten times. This sequence joins TRBV28 and TRBJ2-5; 9 bases line up with TRBD1. The CDR3 spans 16 residues. The V segment lost 5 bases and the J segment 5 bases; nucleotides outside the gene matches: 12. Germline-derived CDR1 and CDR2 are MDHEN and SYDVKM. CDR3 nucleotide sequence: TGTGCCAGCAGTCTCGGGACAGGGAGGGCAGGGGAGACCCAGTACTTC. Translating it yields CASSLGTGRAGETQYF. The variable domain in full, with the rest retrieved from reference TRBV28 and TRBJ2-5, is DVKVTQSSRYLVKRTGEKVFLECVQDMDHENMFWYRQDPGLGLRLIYFSYDVKMKEKGDIPEGYSVSREKKERFSLILESASTNQTSMYLCASSLGTGRAGETQYFGPGTRLLVL.

This clonotype was detected many times. V gene TRBV27 combines with J gene TRBJ1-6; no clear D gene. V was clipped by 7 bases and J by 10 bases, with 14 bases between them. The CDR3 is 13 residues long. Germline CDR1 and CDR2: MNHEY and SMNVEV (reference sequence). The CDR3 is CASNRGFDSPLHF. The CDR3 DNA reads TGTGCCAGCAACCGGGGATTTGACTCACCCCTCCACTTT.

This clonotype has at least ten counts. The chain recombines TRBV29-1 with TRBJ2-1; D may be TRBD1 (5 bases). The CDR3 covers 15 residues. V dropped 7 bases and J dropped 2 bases, with 18 bases sitting between them. From germline, CDR1 is SQVTM and CDR2 ANQGSEA. Here the CDR3 DNA reads TGCAGCGCCGGAATTCATGACAGCCCCTACAATGAGCAGTTCTTC. This translates into CSAGIHDSPYNEQFF.